One T cell receptor (beta chain) is described in this entry. Its antigen is still unknown. The data were obtained in a study of shared clonotypes between healthy human individuals. Background on the study: Every donor yielded three CD4 naive, three CD4 memory, two CD8 naive and one CD8 memory plate. General study results and limits: What limited the represented genetic and exposure-history diversity was the small number of donors.

The CDR3 contains 13 residues. The junction had 7 bases not matched to a gene; V was cut back by 6 bases and J by 6 bases. Per germline, CDR1 LNHDA and CDR2 SQIVND (reference sequence). Into CD45RA+ naive and CD45RA-negative memory subsets, the CD4+ cells were split. Here immunoSEQ multiplex PCR was the method, and the copy in TCRdb shows in-frame clones only, minus some. The table lists roughly 2 million clones, roughly 96% of them singletons. V gene TRBV19 combines with J gene TRBJ1-2; TRBD1 matches 7 bases. The sequenced sample consisted of naive CD4+ T cells sorted from blood. Subset reported: CD45RA+ positively selected. This receptor was obtained from a man aged 18 to 29 in good health. The CDR3 here is CASSTGTVDGYTF. The DNA for the CDR3 is TGTGCCAGTAGCACAGGGACAGTAGATGGCTACACCTTC. Based on the CDR3 plus reference TRBV19 and TRBJ1-2, the full variable domain is DGGITQSPKYLFRKEGQNVTLSCEQNLNHDAMYWYRQDPGQGLRLIYYSQIVNDFQKGDIAEGYSVSREKKESFPLTVTSAQKNPTAFYLCASSTGTVDGYTFGSGTRLTVV.